Listed below are T cell receptor beta chains from one sample, sequenced in a study of human T cells and chemical hapten exposure. TCRdb called the RACE reads again in MiXCR, with one record for every CDR3 protein. This table has some 79,000 distinct CDR3 sequences, less than 14% appearing once. The specimen was whole blood, collected in connection with sensitization to the hapten diphenylcyclopropenone (DPC). Receptors were obtained from a woman aged 45-59 years with alopecia areata. Some clones in this sample may be carry-over from other donors' samples. Each CDR3 is given with its conserved first and last residue. The D gene is left open where the match is weak. Not every row has a clone size; where given, it reads once, few, many or a size class.

J,D,V,length,size,CDR3,DNA
TRBJ2-7,TRBD2,TRBV7-9,16,-,CASSSPGRLAGYEQYF,TGTGCCAGCAGCTCCCCGGGTCGGCTAGCGGGTTACGAGCAGTACTTC
TRBJ1-1,-,TRBV6-1,14,few,CASKSSTGNTEAFF,TGTGCCAGCAAATCCTCGACAGGAAACACTGAAGCTTTCTTT
TRBJ1-1,TRBD1,TRBV20-1,14,few,CSASPWTGNTEAFF,TGCAGTGCTAGCCCCTGGACAGGCAACACTGAAGCTTTCTTT
TRBJ2-2,TRBD2,TRBV7-3,15,-,CASSVGGRATGELFF,TGTGCCAGCAGCGTTGGTGGGAGGGCAACCGGGGAGCTGTTTTTT
TRBJ2-4,TRBD2,TRBV28,16,few,CASSSPASGQANIQYF,TGTGCCAGCAGTTCCCCCGCTAGCGGGCAGGCAAACATTCAGTACTTC
TRBJ2-7,-,TRBV11-2,16,many,CASSLDPGYQSGEQYF,TGTGCCAGCAGCTTAGATCCCGGCTACCAATCTGGGGAGCAGTACTTC
TRBJ2-7,-,TRBV25-1,13,few,CASSESGVGEQYF,TGTGCCAGCAGTGAATCGGGGGTGGGCGAGCAGTACTTC
TRBJ1-4,-,TRBV5-4,16,-,CASSAQVAATNEKLFF,TGTGCCAGCAGCGCCCAAGTGGCTGCAACTAATGAAAAACTGTTTTTT
TRBJ2-2,TRBD2,TRBV29-1,15,-,CSATLAGGSTGELFF,TGCAGCGCCACACTAGCGGGAGGTAGTACCGGGGAGCTGTTTTTT
TRBJ2-1,-,TRBV20-1,11,many,CSARGIGEQFF,TGCAGTGCTAGAGGGATTGGCGAGCAGTTCTTC
TRBJ2-1,-,TRBV20-1,15,-,CSASYGTPLSNEQFF,TGCAGTGCTAGTTACGGGACTCCGCTCAGCAATGAGCAGTTCTTC
TRBJ2-2,TRBD1,TRBV14,15,many,CASSQDLTGAGELFF,TGTGCCAGCAGCCAAGATTTGACAGGGGCCGGGGAGCTGTTTTTT
TRBJ1-1,-,TRBV5-1,16,many,CASSLDAAGMNTEAFF,TGCGCCAGCAGCTTGGATGCCGCAGGTATGAACACTGAAGCTTTCTTT
TRBJ2-1,TRBD2,TRBV20-1,15,-,CSARDRLAGDNEQFF,TGCAGTGCTAGAGATCGTCTAGCGGGAGACAATGAGCAGTTCTTC
TRBJ2-7,TRBD1,TRBV10-3,14,many,CAISPTGTKNEQYF,TGTGCCATCAGCCCGACAGGGACGAAGAACGAGCAGTACTTC
TRBJ2-1,TRBD1,TRBV5-1,15,few,CASSPRTGTGNEQFF,TGCGCCAGCAGCCCCCGGACAGGGACGGGCAATGAGCAGTTCTTC
TRBJ2-7,-,TRBV20-1,14,many,CSAKASGYPYEQYF,TGCAGTGCTAAAGCGTCAGGGTATCCCTACGAGCAGTACTTC
TRBJ1-1,-,TRBV6-5,13,many,CASSPTWNTEAFF,TGTGCCAGCAGTCCGACTTGGAACACTGAAGCTTTCTTT
TRBJ2-5,-,TRBV11-2,15,-,CASSWVQGPGETQYF,TGTGCCAGCAGCTGGGTACAGGGACCGGGGGAGACCCAGTACTTC
TRBJ2-7,TRBD1,TRBV27,14,few,CASRSGTGGSEQYF,TGTGCCTCTCGGTCGGGGACAGGGGGGAGCGAGCAGTACTTC
TRBJ2-5,-,TRBV10-2,13,few,CASSAGNWETQYF,TGCGCCAGCAGTGCGGGGAACTGGGAGACCCAGTACTTC
TRBJ2-1,TRBD2,TRBV6-2/TRBV6-3,13,many,CASSPTSGHEQFF,TGTGCCAGCAGTCCTACTAGCGGCCATGAGCAGTTCTTC
TRBJ2-7,TRBD1,TRBV4-3,16,-,CASSHRTGGMSYEQYF,TGCGCCAGCAGCCACAGGACAGGGGGCATGTCCTACGAGCAGTACTTC
TRBJ1-2,-,TRBV7-9,13,many,CASSLVSGYGYTF,TGTGCCAGCAGCTTAGTGTCCGGCTATGGCTACACCTTC
TRBJ2-4,-,TRBV7-9,14,many,CASSLQGTKNIQYF,TGTGCCAGCAGCTTACAGGGGACCAAAAACATTCAGTACTTC
TRBJ1-1,-,TRBV10-3,13,many,CAISQTLNTEAFF,TGTGCCATCAGCCAAACACTGAACACTGAAGCTTTCTTT
TRBJ2-7,TRBD1,TRBV5-1,13,few,CASSTGQGYEQYF,TGCGCCAGCAGCACCGGACAGGGCTACGAGCAGTACTTC
TRBJ2-7,-,TRBV10-3,13,once,CAISRTETYEQYF,TGTGCCATCAGCCGGACAGAGACTTACGAGCAGTACTTC
TRBJ1-1,-,TRBV30,14,many,CAWNPWGVTTEAFF,TGTGCCTGGAACCCATGGGGAGTGACGACTGAAGCTTTCTTT
TRBJ2-1,-,TRBV9,14,few,CASSVDQSRVGQFF,TGTGCCAGCAGCGTAGACCAAAGCCGGGTAGGGCAGTTCTTC
TRBJ1-2,-,TRBV20-1,13,-,CSARGEGDYGYTF,TGCAGTGCTAGAGGGGAAGGGGACTATGGCTACACCTTC
TRBJ2-1,-,TRBV28,16,-,CASSSLALGTYNEQFF,TGTGCCAGCAGTTCTCTAGCGTTAGGGACCTACAATGAGCAGTTCTTC
TRBJ2-5,-,TRBV27,15,few,CASSLDNAGQETQYF,TGTGCCAGCAGTTTGGACAATGCCGGGCAAGAGACCCAGTACTTC
TRBJ1-2,-,TRBV29-1,11,many,CSVEINYGYTF,TGCAGCGTTGAAATTAACTATGGCTACACCTTC
TRBJ2-5,-,TRBV6-6,12,many,CASRGSAETQYF,TGTGCCAGCCGGGGGAGTGCAGAGACCCAGTACTTC
TRBJ2-2,-,TRBV7-2,16,many,CASSLLTSGNTGELFF,TGTGCCAGCAGCTTACTCACGAGTGGGAACACCGGGGAGCTGTTTTTT
TRBJ2-3,TRBD2,TRBV7-9,16,few,CASSQRTSGVADTQYF,TGTGCCAGCAGCCAACGGACTAGCGGGGTTGCAGATACGCAGTATTTT
TRBJ1-2,-,TRBV28,12,-,CASTHANYGYTF,TGTGCCAGCACCCATGCGAACTATGGCTACACCTTC
TRBJ2-1,TRBD2,TRBV5-5,15,many,CASRQTGTSVSEQFF,TGTGCCAGCAGGCAAACCGGGACTAGCGTCTCTGAGCAGTTCTTC
TRBJ2-5,TRBD2,TRBV2,16,many,CASSEAGRLAQETQYF,TGTGCCAGCAGTGAAGCAGGGAGACTAGCCCAAGAGACCCAGTACTTC
TRBJ2-3,-,TRBV7-2,15,many,CASSPGALAGDTQYF,TGTGCCAGCAGCCCAGGGGCCTTGGCTGGCGATACGCAGTATTTT
TRBJ1-6,-,TRBV5-1,16,many,CASSPSGTSGSSPLHF,TGCGCCAGCAGCCCCTCCGGGACTTCCGGGAGTTCACCCCTCCACTTT
TRBJ1-4,-,TRBV7-9,14,many,CASSLGGPNEKLFF,TGTGCCAGCAGCCTAGGGGGACCTAATGAAAAACTGTTTTTT
TRBJ2-1,TRBD1,TRBV19,15,many,CASKGQGGSYNEQFF,TGTGCCAGTAAGGGACAGGGGGGCTCCTACAATGAGCAGTTCTTC
TRBJ2-4,-,TRBV12-3/TRBV12-4,14,-,CASSSKGSKNIQYF,TGTGCCAGCAGCTCGAAGGGGTCCAAAAACATTCAGTACTTC